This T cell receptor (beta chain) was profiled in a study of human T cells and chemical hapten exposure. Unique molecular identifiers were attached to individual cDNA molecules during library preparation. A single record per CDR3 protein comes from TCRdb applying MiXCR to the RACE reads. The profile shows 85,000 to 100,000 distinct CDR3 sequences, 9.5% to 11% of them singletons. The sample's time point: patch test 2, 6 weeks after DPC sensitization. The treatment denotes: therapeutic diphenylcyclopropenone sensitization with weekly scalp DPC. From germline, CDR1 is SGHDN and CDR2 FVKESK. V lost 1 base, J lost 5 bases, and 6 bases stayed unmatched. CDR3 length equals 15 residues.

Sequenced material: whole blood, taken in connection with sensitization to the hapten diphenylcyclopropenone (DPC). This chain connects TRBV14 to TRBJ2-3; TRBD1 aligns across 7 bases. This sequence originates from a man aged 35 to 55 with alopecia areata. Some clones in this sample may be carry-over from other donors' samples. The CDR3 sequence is CASSQAGGNVDTQYF. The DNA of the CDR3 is TGTGCCAGCAGCCAAGCAGGGGGTAACGTAGATACGCAGTATTTT.